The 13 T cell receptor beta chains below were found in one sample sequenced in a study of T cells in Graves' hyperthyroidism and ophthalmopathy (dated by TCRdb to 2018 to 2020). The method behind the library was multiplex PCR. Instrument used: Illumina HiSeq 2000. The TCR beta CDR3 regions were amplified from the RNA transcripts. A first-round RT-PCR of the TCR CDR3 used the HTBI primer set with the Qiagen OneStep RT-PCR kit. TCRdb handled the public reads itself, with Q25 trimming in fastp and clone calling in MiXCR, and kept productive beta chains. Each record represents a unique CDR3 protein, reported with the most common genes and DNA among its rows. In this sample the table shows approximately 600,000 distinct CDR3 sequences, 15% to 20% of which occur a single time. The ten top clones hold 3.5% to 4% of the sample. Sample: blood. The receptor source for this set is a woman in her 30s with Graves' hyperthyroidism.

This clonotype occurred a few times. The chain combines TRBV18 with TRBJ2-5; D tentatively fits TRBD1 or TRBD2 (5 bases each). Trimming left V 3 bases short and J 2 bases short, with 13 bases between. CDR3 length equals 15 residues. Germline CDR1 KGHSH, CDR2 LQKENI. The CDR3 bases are TGTGCCAGCTCACCGGGGACCCACCCGCAAGAGACCCAGTACTTC. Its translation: CASSPGTHPQETQYF.

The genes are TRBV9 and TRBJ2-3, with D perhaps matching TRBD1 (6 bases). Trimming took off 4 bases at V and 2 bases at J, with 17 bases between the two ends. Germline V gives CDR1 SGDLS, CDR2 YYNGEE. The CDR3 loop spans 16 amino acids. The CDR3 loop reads CASSSQSGQTTDTQYF. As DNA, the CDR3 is TGTGCCAGCAGCTCACAAAGCGGACAGACCACAGATACGCAGTATTTT.

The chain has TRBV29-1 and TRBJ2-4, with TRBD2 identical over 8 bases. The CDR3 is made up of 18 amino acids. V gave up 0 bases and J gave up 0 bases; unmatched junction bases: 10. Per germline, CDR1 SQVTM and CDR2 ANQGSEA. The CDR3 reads CSVEEGTGGGLAKNIQYF. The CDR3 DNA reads TGCAGCGTTGAAGAGGGGACCGGGGGGGGACTAGCCAAAAACATTCAGTACTTC. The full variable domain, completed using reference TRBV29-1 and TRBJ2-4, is SAVISQKPSRDICQRGTSLTIQCQVDSQVTMMFWYRQQPGQSLTLIATANQGSEATYESGFVIDKFPISRPNLTFSTLTVSNMSPEDSSIYLCSVEEGTGGGLAKNIQYFGAGTRLSVL.

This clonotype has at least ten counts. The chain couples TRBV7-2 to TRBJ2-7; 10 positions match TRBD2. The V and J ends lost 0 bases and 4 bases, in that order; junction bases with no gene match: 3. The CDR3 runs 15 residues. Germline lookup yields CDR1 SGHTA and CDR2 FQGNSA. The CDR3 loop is CASSLAGTSDYEQYF. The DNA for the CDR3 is TGTGCCAGCAGCTTAGCTGGGACTAGCGATTACGAGCAGTACTTC. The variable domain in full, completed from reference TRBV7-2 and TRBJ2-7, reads GAGVSQSPSNKVTEKGKDVELRCDPISGHTALYWYRQSLGQGLEFLIYFQGNSAPDKSGLPSDRFSAERTGGSVSTLTIQRTQQEDSAVYLCASSLAGTSDYEQYFGPGTRLTVT.

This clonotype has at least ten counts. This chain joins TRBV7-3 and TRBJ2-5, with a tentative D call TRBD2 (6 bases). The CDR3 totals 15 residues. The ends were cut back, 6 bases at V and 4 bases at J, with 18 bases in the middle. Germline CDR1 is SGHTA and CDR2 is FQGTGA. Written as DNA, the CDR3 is TGTGCCAGCAGTCCCCTCGGCGGGCGGGGAGAGACCCAGTACTTC. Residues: CASSPLGGRGETQYF.

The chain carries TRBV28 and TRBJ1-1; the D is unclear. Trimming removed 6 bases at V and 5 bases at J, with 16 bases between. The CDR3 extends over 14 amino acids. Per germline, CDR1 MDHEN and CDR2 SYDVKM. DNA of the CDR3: TGTGCCAGCAGCTTCCGTGGGAGTAGAACTGAAGCTTTCTTT. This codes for CASSFRGSRTEAFF.

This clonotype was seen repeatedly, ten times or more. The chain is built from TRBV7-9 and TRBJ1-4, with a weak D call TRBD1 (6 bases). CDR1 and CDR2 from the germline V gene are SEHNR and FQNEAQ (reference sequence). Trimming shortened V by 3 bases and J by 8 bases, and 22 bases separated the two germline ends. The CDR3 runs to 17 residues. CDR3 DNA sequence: TGTGCCAGCAGCTTCCCGACTGGAGAGGGGGATCGGGAAAAACTGTTTTTT. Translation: CASSFPTGEGDREKLFF.

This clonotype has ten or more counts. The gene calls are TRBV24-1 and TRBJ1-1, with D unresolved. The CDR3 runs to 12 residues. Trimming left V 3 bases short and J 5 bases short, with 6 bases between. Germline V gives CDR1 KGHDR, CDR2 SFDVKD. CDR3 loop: CATSDGHTEAFF. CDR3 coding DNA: TGTGCCACCAGTGATGGGCATACTGAAGCTTTCTTT.

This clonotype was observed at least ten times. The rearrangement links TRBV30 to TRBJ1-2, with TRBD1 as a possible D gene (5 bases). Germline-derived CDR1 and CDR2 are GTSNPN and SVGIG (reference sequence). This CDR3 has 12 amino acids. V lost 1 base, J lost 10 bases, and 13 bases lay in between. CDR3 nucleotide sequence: TGTGCCTGGAGTGCACGACAGAACTACTACACCTTC. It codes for CAWSARQNYYTF.

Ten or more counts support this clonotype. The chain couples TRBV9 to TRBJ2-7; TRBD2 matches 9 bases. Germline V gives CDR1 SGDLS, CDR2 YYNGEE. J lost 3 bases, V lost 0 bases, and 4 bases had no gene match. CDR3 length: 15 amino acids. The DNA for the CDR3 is TGTGCCAGCAGCGTAGGACTAGCGGACTACTACGAGCAGTACTTC. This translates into CASSVGLADYYEQYF.

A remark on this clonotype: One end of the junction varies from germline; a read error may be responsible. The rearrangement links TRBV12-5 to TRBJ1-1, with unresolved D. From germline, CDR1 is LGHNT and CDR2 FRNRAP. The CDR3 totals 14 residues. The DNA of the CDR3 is TGTGCTAGTGGTTTAGGCCATTTGAACACTGAAGCTTCCTTT. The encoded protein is CASGLGHLNTEASF.

The CDR3 protein is CASSPGGVPSGANVLTF. Here the CDR3 DNA reads TGTGCCAGCAGTCCAGGGGGCGTACCGTCTGGGGCCAACGTCCTGACTTTC. The chain is built from TRBV28 and TRBJ2-6, with TRBD1 identical over 8 bases. Germline lookup yields CDR1 MDHEN and CDR2 SYDVKM. The CDR3 loop spans 17 amino acids. V gave up 5 bases and J gave up 1 base; unmatched junction bases: 7.

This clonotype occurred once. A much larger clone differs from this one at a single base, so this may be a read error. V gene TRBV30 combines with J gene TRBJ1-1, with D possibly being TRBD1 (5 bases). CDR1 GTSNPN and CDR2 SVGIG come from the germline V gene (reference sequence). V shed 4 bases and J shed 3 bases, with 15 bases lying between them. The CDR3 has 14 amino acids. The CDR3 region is CAWTMGRTDTEAFF. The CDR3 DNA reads TGTGCCTGGACCATGGGACGGACGGACACTGAAGCTTTCTTT.